These 15 T cell receptor beta chains share one sample of origin, sequenced in a study of cytomegalovirus exposure and HLA in healthy donors. The PCR had 60 Vbeta and 13 Jbeta primers. TCRdb's table, derived via immunoSEQ multiplex PCR, lists solely in-frame clones and lacks some. The sample has 60,000 to 75,000 clones. Sequencing was performed on PBMCs. The receptors were sampled from a woman aged 25 to 39 in good health and CMV-seronegative.

The chain combines TRBV7-2 with TRBJ2-1; tentative D call: TRBD1 (5 bases). V was cut by 1 base and J by 5 bases, with 9 bases left in between. Germline CDR1 and CDR2: SGHTA and FQGNSA. The CDR3 covers 14 residues. The CDR3 is CASSLDWGDNEQFF. The CDR3 coding sequence is TGTGCCAGCAGCTTAGACTGGGGCGACAATGAGCAGTTCTTC.

The chain employs TRBV29-1 and TRBJ2-3; TRBD2 agrees at 8 bases. V lost 0 bases, J lost 1 base, and 3 bases stayed unmatched. This CDR3 comprises 15 residues. CDR1 is SQVTM, CDR2 ANQGSEA, per germline. CDR3 nucleotides: TGCAGCGTTGAAGATCGGGGGGGAGGCACAGATACGCAGTATTTT. It translates to CSVEDRGGGTDTQYF.

The chain joins TRBV4-1 to TRBJ2-7; D unresolved. The CDR3 consists of 11 residues. Germline loops: CDR1 MGHRA, CDR2 YSYEKL. V lost 1 base, J lost 5 bases, and 3 bases lay in between. CDR3 protein: CASSQGDEQYF. DNA for the CDR3: TGCGCCAGCAGCCAAGGCGACGAGCAGTACTTC.

The CDR3 is CASSMVQHAYEQYF. DNA of the CDR3: TGTGCCAGTAGTATGGTACAGCACGCCTACGAGCAGTACTTC. The rearrangement uses TRBV19 and TRBJ2-7; D ambiguous. Between the trimmed V and J ends, which lost 3 bases and 2 bases, there was a span of 11 bases. Germline lookup yields CDR1 LNHDA and CDR2 SQIVND (reference sequence). The CDR3 is made up of 14 amino acids.

V usage is TRBV19 and J usage is TRBJ2-3; TRBD1 is a possible D gene (5 bases). The germline gives CDR1 LNHDA, CDR2 SQIVND (reference sequence). This CDR3 has 15 residues. The V end lost 2 bases, the J end lost 5 bases, and 14 bases lay between the germline ends. The DNA of the CDR3 is TGTGCCAGTAGTATAAGCAGGGCCCGAGGAGATACGCAGTATTTT. Its protein is CASSISRARGDTQYF.

The V call is TRBV30, the J call TRBJ1-5; D gene unclear. This CDR3 contains 13 residues. Germline loops: CDR1 GTSNPN, CDR2 SVGIG (reference sequence). Trimming cost V 5 bases and J 3 bases, with 11 bases left between them. CDR3 sequence reads: CAWGGGNNQPQHF. The DNA of the CDR3 is TGTGCCTGGGGAGGCGGAAACAATCAGCCCCAGCATTTT.

V usage is TRBV18 and J usage is TRBJ1-4; 9 bases agree with TRBD1. From germline, CDR1 is KGHSH and CDR2 LQKENI. CDR3 length: 16 amino acids. Germline trimming cut 3 bases from V and 10 bases from J; bases unmatched to any gene: 12. The CDR3 sequence: CASSPRTGADVGKLFF. The CDR3 region has the DNA TGTGCCAGCTCACCGCGGACAGGGGCTGACGTCGGAAAACTGTTTTTT. Filled out from reference TRBV18 and TRBJ1-4, the complete variable domain reads NAGVMQNPRHLVRRRGQEARLRCSPMKGHSHVYWYRQLPEEGLKFMVYLQKENIIDESGMPKERFSAEFPKEGPSILRIQQVVRGDSAAYFCASSPRTGADVGKLFFGSGTQLSVL.

The rearrangement links TRBV4-3 to TRBJ2-3; D is ambiguous. Germline assignment: CDR1 LGHNA and CDR2 YSLEER. This CDR3 contains 16 residues. The germline V and J ends were trimmed by 5 bases and 2 bases, with 17 bases remaining between them. The CDR3 sequence: CASSTQDSPFTDTQYF. DNA for the CDR3: TGCGCCAGCAGCACCCAGGATTCACCTTTCACAGATACGCAGTATTTT.

The gene calls are TRBV5-4 and TRBJ1-1, with D perhaps matching TRBD1 (6 bases). CDR1 is SGHNT, CDR2 YYREEE, per germline (reference sequence). The CDR3 is 13 amino acids. Trimming took 2 bases from V and 11 from J, leaving 16 bases between them. CDR3 loop: CASSLTSLGQAFF. CDR3 DNA sequence: TGTGCCAGCAGCTTAACGAGTCTAGGACAGGCTTTCTTT.

The genes are TRBV28 and TRBJ1-2; TRBD1 matches at 9 bases. The V and J ends lost 11 bases and 7 bases, in that order; junction bases with no gene match: 11. This CDR3 is 13 amino acids long. Germline-derived CDR1 and CDR2 are MDHEN and SYDVKM. DNA for the CDR3: TGTGCCTCCCAGCCTGGACAGGGGCCTGGCTACACCTTC. Translating it yields CASQPGQGPGYTF.

This chain joins TRBV30 and TRBJ2-7; 8 nucleotides align to TRBD1. The CDR3 is 14 residues long. The germline V gene encodes CDR1 GTSNPN and CDR2 SVGIG (reference sequence). With 5 bases clipped from V and 2 bases from J, the junction kept 8 bases outside the gene matches. The CDR3 protein is CAWARQGFPYEQYF. CDR3 sequence (DNA): TGTGCCTGGGCCCGACAGGGGTTTCCCTACGAGCAGTACTTC. Based on the CDR3 plus reference TRBV30 and TRBJ2-7, the full variable domain is SQTIHQWPATLVQPVGSPLSLECTVEGTSNPNLYWYRQAAGRGLQLLFYSVGIGQISSEVPQNLSASRPQDRQFILSSKKLLLSDSGFYLCAWARQGFPYEQYFGPGTRLTVT.

This rearrangement joins TRBV9 to TRBJ1-2; D is possibly TRBD1 (6 bases). In germline, CDR1 is SGDLS, CDR2 YYNGEE. The CDR3 is 13 residues long. V lost 0 bases to trimming and J lost 5 bases, with 8 bases between them. The CDR3 DNA reads as TGTGCCAGCAGCGTAGCAGGGGATTATGGCTACACCTTC. Residues: CASSVAGDYGYTF.

The chain uses TRBV7-6 and TRBJ1-1; 10 bases align to TRBD1. The germline CDR1 and CDR2 sequences are SGHVS and FNYEAQ. J gave up 5 bases and V 3 bases, and 12 bases lay outside the gene matches. CDR3 size: 17 residues. CDR3 coding DNA: TGTGCCAGCAGCTTCGGATTTCGGGACAGGGGAAGAACTGAAGCTTTCTTT. It specifies CASSFGFRDRGRTEAFF.

The chain links TRBV9 to TRBJ1-1; 7 bases fit TRBD1. The germline V gene encodes CDR1 SGDLS and CDR2 YYNGEE. V lost 4 bases, J lost 0 bases, and 3 bases stayed unmatched. This CDR3 has 14 amino acids. For the CDR3, the DNA is TGTGCCAGCAGCTCGGACAGGATGAACACTGAAGCTTTCTTT. Its protein is CASSSDRMNTEAFF.

This chain links TRBV5-1 with TRBJ2-7, with D tentatively TRBD2 (5 bases). The CDR3 is made up of 14 amino acids. The germline gives CDR1 SGHRS, CDR2 YFSETQ. Trimming pared 0 bases from V and 2 bases from J, leaving 9 bases between. In nucleotides, the CDR3 is TGCGCCAGCAGCTTGGCCGCGGGCCCCTACGAGCAGTACTTC. As protein: CASSLAAGPYEQYF.